The 30 T cell receptor beta chains below all came from one sample that was sequenced in a study of graft-versus-host responses after intestinal transplantation. The antigens for these receptors are not known. Produced via immunoSEQ multiplex PCR; TCRdb's table is partial and in-frame only. The sample includes fewer than 95,000 clones, around 93% of them seen just once. The material was unstimulated CD8+ T cells sorted from spleen or lymph node cells, obtained before intestinal transplant. The source of these receptors is a human donor who received an intestinal transplant.

The chain combines TRBV29-1 with TRBJ1-2, with 7 bases that match TRBD1. V shed 0 bases and J 7 bases; nucleotides not matched to a gene: 14. This CDR3 spans 16 amino acids. Germline CDR1 and CDR2: SQVTM and ANQGSEA. For the CDR3, the DNA is TGCAGCGTTGAAGATTTTGAAAGGGGGCGCTTTCCTGGCTACACCTTC. Encoded protein: CSVEDFERGRFPGYTF.

CDR3 DNA sequence: TGTGCCAGCAGCCTCGCGACAGATGAAGCTTTCTTT. This translates into CASSLATDEAFF. The chain has TRBV5-4 and TRBJ1-1; TRBD1 is a possible D gene (5 bases). Germline values: CDR1 SGHNT, CDR2 YYREEE (reference sequence). This CDR3 spans 12 amino acids. V was pared by 4 bases and J by 7 bases, with 11 bases between.

This clone was counted a single time. The chain combines TRBV12-5 with TRBJ2-5, with a possible D match to TRBD1 (6 bases). The assigned J gene may be wrong: the sequence end matches TRBJ2-7 better. Germline V CDR1 and CDR2: LGHNT, FRNRAP. This CDR3 comprises 14 residues. CDR3 amino acids: CASGLQGPSYEQYF. For the CDR3, the DNA is TGTGCTAGTGGTTTGCAGGGGCCCTCCTACGAGCAGTACTTC.

This chain connects TRBV29-1 to TRBJ1-3; D gene ambiguous. Germline CDR1 is SQVTM and CDR2 is ANQGSEA. V lost 7 bases and J 0 bases, leaving 4 bases between the germline ends. The CDR3 length is 11 residues. The CDR3: CSGDSGNTIYF. The CDR3 DNA is TGCAGCGGCGACTCTGGAAACACCATATATTTT.

CDR3 nucleotides: TGTGCCAGCAGTCCCCTGGAAGGGGCAGAGACCCAGTACTTC. As protein: CASSPLEGAETQYF. The chain employs TRBV6-6 and TRBJ2-5; weak D call: TRBD1 (5 bases). Trimming cost V 5 bases and J 4 bases, with 14 bases left between them. Germline V gene data show CDR1 as MNHNY and CDR2 as SVGAGI (reference sequence). This CDR3 region has 14 residues.

The V call is TRBV19, the J call TRBJ1-1; maybe TRBD1 (6 bases). Germline CDR1 reads LNHDA; CDR2 reads SQIVND (reference sequence). Trimming cost V 2 bases and J 1 base, with 8 bases left between them. This CDR3 comprises 14 residues. The CDR3 loop reads CASSIRQENTEAFF. DNA for the CDR3: TGTGCCAGTAGTATACGACAGGAGAACACTGAAGCTTTCTTT.

The chain couples TRBV28 to TRBJ1-2; D ambiguous. The CDR3 contains 13 residues. The germline V gene encodes CDR1 MDHEN and CDR2 SYDVKM. V lost 1 base and J lost 5, with 8 bases in between. The CDR3 DNA is TGTGCCAGCAGTTTATTCTCGGGTTATGGCTACACCTTC. The encoded protein is CASSLFSGYGYTF.

This sequence joins TRBV6-5 and TRBJ2-7, with TRBD1 as a possible D gene (5 bases). Germline V lookup: CDR1 MNHEY, CDR2 SVGAGI. The CDR3 totals 14 residues. The ends were cut back, 6 bases at V and 12 bases at J, with 24 bases in the middle. CDR3 amino acids: CASSHRVVLGDRYF. In DNA, the CDR3 is TGTGCCAGCAGCCACCGGGTTGTGTTAGGGGATCGGTACTTC.

The chain uses TRBV5-1 and TRBJ2-3; no clear D. V lost 2 bases and J 6 bases, leaving 13 bases between the germline ends. The CDR3 covers 14 residues. Germline V gene sequence: CDR1 SGHRS, CDR2 YFSETQ. The CDR3 sequence is CASSLWASSDTQYF. The CDR3 DNA follows: TGCGCCAGCAGCTTATGGGCAAGCTCTGATACGCAGTATTTT. The whole variable domain, filled in from reference TRBV5-1 and TRBJ2-3, reads KAGVTQTPRYLIKTRGQQVTLSCSPISGHRSVSWYQQTPGQGLQFLFEYFSETQRNKGNFPGRFSGRQFSNSRSEMNVSTLELGDSALYLCASSLWASSDTQYFGPGTRLTVL.

The rearrangement links TRBV29-1 to TRBJ1-1; no clear D gene. Per germline, CDR1 SQVTM and CDR2 ANQGSEA. Deletions cut 7 bases from V and 4 bases from J, with 13 bases between. The CDR3 extends over 12 amino acids. The chain's CDR3 is CSARAYATEAFF. The DNA of the CDR3 is TGCAGCGCCCGAGCCTACGCCACTGAAGCTTTCTTT.

The rearrangement uses TRBV4-3 and TRBJ2-3, with a weak D call TRBD2 (6 bases). The V gene lost 2 bases and the J gene lost 3 bases, with 21 bases spanning the gap. The germline CDR1 and CDR2 sequences are LGHNA and YSLEER. This CDR3 has 18 residues. The CDR3 nucleotides are TGCGCCAGCAGCCAAAGCCTCCCGCGGGGTGACGGTACAGATACGCAGTATTTT. Translated, it gives CASSQSLPRGDGTDTQYF.

The rearrangement joins TRBV2 to TRBJ2-3, with D possibly TRBD1 on 6 matching bases. This CDR3 comprises 15 residues. Between the trimmed V and J ends, which lost 6 bases and 2 bases, there was a span of 15 bases. CDR1 is SNHLY, CDR2 FYNNEI, per germline. The CDR3 region is CASSTPGHHTDTQYF. CDR3 nucleotides: TGTGCCAGCAGCACTCCGGGACACCACACAGATACGCAGTATTTT.

This clone was seen only once. Here the CDR3 reads CASSVDGGDPGDTQYF. Here the CDR3 DNA reads TGTGCCAGCAGCGTAGATGGGGGCGATCCGGGCGATACGCAGTATTTT. J is TRBJ2-3 and V is TRBV9; D is perhaps TRBD1 (6 bases). Trimming took off 0 bases at V and 6 bases at J, with 17 bases between the two ends. CDR1 SGDLS and CDR2 YYNGEE come from the germline V gene. CDR3 length equals 16 residues.

V and J are TRBV5-4 and TRBJ1-6, with a tentative D call TRBD1 (5 bases). Trimming removed 0 bases from V and 1 base from J, with 20 bases in between. Per the germline V gene, CDR1 is SGHNT and CDR2 is YYREEE (reference sequence). CDR3 length: 20 residues. The CDR3 sequence is CASSLGRGDRRESYNSPLHF. The CDR3 DNA sequence: TGTGCCAGCAGCTTGGGCCGGGGGGATAGACGTGAATCCTATAATTCACCCCTCCACTTT. The full variable domain, rest sourced from reference TRBV5-4 and TRBJ1-6, is ETGVTQSPTHLIKTRGQQVTLRCSSQSGHNTVSWYQQALGQGPQFIFQYYREEENGRGNFPPRFSGLQFPNYSSELNVNALELDDSALYLCASSLGRGDRRESYNSPLHFGNGTRLTVT.

The chain combines TRBV16 with TRBJ1-6, with D uncertain. This CDR3 comprises 16 residues. V lost 5 bases, J lost 0 bases, and 11 bases lay in between. CDR1 and CDR2 (germline): KGHSY, FQNENV. The CDR3 sequence is CASSAPEGSYNSPLHF. CDR3 in DNA: TGTGCCAGCAGCGCCCCAGAGGGCTCCTATAATTCACCCCTCCACTTT.

This chain joins TRBV4-1 and TRBJ1-5; 7 bases agree with TRBD1. The germline V gene encodes CDR1 MGHRA and CDR2 YSYEKL. Trimming cost V 0 bases and J 7 bases; bases outside gene matches: 6. The CDR3 has 15 amino acids. The CDR3 sequence: CASSQDLQGGQPQHF. The CDR3 bases are TGCGCCAGCAGCCAAGATCTTCAGGGGGGACAGCCCCAGCATTTT.

The rearrangement links TRBV10-3 to TRBJ2-5, with 11 positions matching TRBD2. The J call is in doubt because the DNA end fits TRBJ2-7 better. The CDR3 is 18 residues long. The germline CDR1 and CDR2 sequences are ENHRY and SYGVKD. The CDR3 nucleotides read TGTGCCATCAGCTACGGGACAGTAGCGGGGGGGAGCTCCTACGAGCAGTACTTC. Amino acids: CAISYGTVAGGSSYEQYF.

The genes are TRBV6-1 and TRBJ2-5; 7 positions match TRBD1. This CDR3 has 15 residues. J lost 7 bases, V lost 1 base, and 9 bases had no gene match. Germline V gene data show CDR1 as MNHNS and CDR2 as SASEGT. This CDR3 is CASSEETGLGRTQYF. The CDR3 bases are TGTGCCAGCAGTGAAGAGACAGGGTTGGGTCGGACCCAGTACTTC.

This sequence joins TRBV19 and TRBJ1-1; D is ambiguous. V was shortened by 5 bases and J by 11 bases, with 18 bases between the two germline ends. The CDR3 has 13 amino acids. The germline gives CDR1 LNHDA, CDR2 SQIVND (reference sequence). The CDR3 sequence: CASSLLGVNGAFF. The DNA for the CDR3 is TGTGCCAGTAGTCTCCTTGGAGTAAACGGGGCTTTCTTT.

The chain combines TRBV19 with TRBJ1-5; D might be TRBD1 (6 bases). V lost 1 base, J lost 3 bases, and 10 bases lay in between. The CDR3 runs 15 residues. Germline V gene data show CDR1 as LNHDA and CDR2 as SQIVND (reference sequence). The CDR3: CASSIGQGPNQPQHF. The CDR3 nucleotides read TGTGCCAGTAGTATAGGCCAGGGGCCCAATCAGCCCCAGCATTTT.

This chain connects TRBV5-4 to TRBJ2-3; possibly TRBD2 for D (6 bases). This CDR3 is 12 amino acids long. The V and J ends lost 3 bases and 4 bases respectively, with 6 bases between them. CDR1 and CDR2 (germline): SGHNT, YYREEE (reference sequence). The CDR3 loop reads CASSWGADTQYF. CDR3 bases: TGTGCCAGCAGCTGGGGGGCAGATACGCAGTATTTT.

The J gene is TRBJ2-7, the V gene TRBV30; 7 bases agree with TRBD1. The germline V gene has CDR1 GTSNPN and CDR2 SVGIG (reference sequence). This CDR3 is 15 amino acids long. V lost 1 base and J lost 3; bases outside the gene matches: 9. For the CDR3, the DNA is TGTGCCTGGAGTGAAATAGGGGGCGCGGTCTACGAGCAGTACTTC. Protein sequence: CAWSEIGGAVYEQYF.

V and J are TRBV27 and TRBJ2-1, with D perhaps matching TRBD1 (6 bases). Germline-derived CDR1 and CDR2 are MNHEY and SMNVEV (reference sequence). Between the trimmed V and J ends, which lost 6 bases and 2 bases, there was a span of 11 bases. This CDR3 is built from 14 residues. CDR3 amino acids: CASSERQAYNEQFF. The CDR3 DNA reads as TGTGCCAGCAGCGAGAGACAGGCCTACAATGAGCAGTTCTTC.

This clone is a singleton in its sample. V and J are TRBV10-3 and TRBJ1-1; 8 bases are shared with TRBD1. CDR3 length equals 14 residues. With V trimmed by 7 bases and J by 5 bases, 9 bases remained unmatched. CDR1 ENHRY and CDR2 SYGVKD come from the germline V gene. CDR3: CAITDRDFATEAFF. For the CDR3, the DNA is TGTGCCATCACGGACAGGGATTTTGCGACTGAAGCTTTCTTT.

This chain links TRBV13 with TRBJ2-1, with 7 bases aligning to TRBD1. Germline CDR1 reads PRHDT; CDR2 reads FYEKMQ (reference sequence). There are 15 residues in the CDR3. The J segment lost 7 bases and the V segment lost 5 bases, leaving 11 bases of the junction unmatched. CDR3 in amino acids: CASSLRQGMRNEQFF. Written as DNA, the CDR3 is TGTGCCAGCAGCCTAAGACAGGGTATGCGGAATGAGCAGTTCTTC.

With respect to this clone: One junction end disagrees with the germline gene, perhaps due to a read error. V gene TRBV27 combines with J gene TRBJ2-1; 9 nucleotides line up with TRBD1. Germline assignment: CDR1 MNHEY and CDR2 SMNVEV (reference sequence). The length of the CDR3 is 15 residues. The CDR3 loop reads CVSSLTGGAYNEQFF. CDR3 DNA sequence: TGTGTCAGCAGTTTAACAGGGGGCGCCTACAATGAGCAGTTCTTC.

The V and J genes are TRBV4-3 and TRBJ2-7; D call uncertain. In germline, CDR1 is LGHNA, CDR2 YSLEER. Trimming stripped 1 base from V and 1 base from J, with 5 bases between. This CDR3 is 13 amino acids long. The CDR3 sequence: CASSQARSYEQYF. CDR3 DNA sequence: TGCGCCAGCAGCCAAGCGAGGTCCTACGAGCAGTACTTC.

The chain couples TRBV14 to TRBJ2-1, with TRBD2 matching 7 bases. The CDR3 spans 16 residues. Germline CDR1 SGHDN, CDR2 FVKESK. V was clipped by 3 bases and J by 4 bases; unmatched bases: 9. CDR3 DNA: TGTGCCAGCAGCCAGGCCCCCCGGGGGGAGTACAATGAGCAGTTCTTC. Translated: CASSQAPRGEYNEQFF.

The chain links TRBV6-1 to TRBJ2-3, with 7 bases fitting TRBD2. The CDR3 has 15 amino acids. The germline V gene encodes CDR1 MNHNS and CDR2 SASEGT. Unmatched junction bases numbered 4, after V lost 3 bases and J lost 1 base. The CDR3: CASSDWLAGTDTQYF. Here the CDR3 DNA reads TGTGCCAGCAGTGATTGGCTAGCGGGCACAGATACGCAGTATTTT.

V is TRBV27 and J is TRBJ2-1; 7 bases line up with TRBD1. This CDR3 is built from 16 residues. Germline assignment: CDR1 MNHEY and CDR2 SMNVEV (reference sequence). Germline trimming cut 3 bases from V and 8 bases from J; bases unmatched to any gene: 13. CDR3 coding DNA: TGTGCCAGCAGTTTTTCCCTAGCAGGGGGAAAGGATGAGCAGTTCTTC. As protein: CASSFSLAGGKDEQFF.